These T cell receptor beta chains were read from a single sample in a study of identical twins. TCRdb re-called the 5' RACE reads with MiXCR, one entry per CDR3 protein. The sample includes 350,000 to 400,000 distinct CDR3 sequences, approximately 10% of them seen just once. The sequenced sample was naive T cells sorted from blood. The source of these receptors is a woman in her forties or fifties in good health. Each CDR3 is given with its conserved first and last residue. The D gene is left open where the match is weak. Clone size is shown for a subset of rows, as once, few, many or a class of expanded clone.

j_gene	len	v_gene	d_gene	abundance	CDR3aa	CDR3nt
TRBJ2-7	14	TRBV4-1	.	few	CASSQDSGTYEQYF	TGCGCCAGCAGCCAAGATTCAGGAACCTACGAGCAGTACTTC
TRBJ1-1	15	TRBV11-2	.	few	CASSLEITWGTEAFF	TGTGCCAGCAGCTTAGAGATAACGTGGGGCACTGAAGCTTTCTTT
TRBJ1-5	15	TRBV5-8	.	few	CASSLRATLGQPQHF	TGTGCCAGCAGCTTGAGGGCGACTTTGGGGCAGCCCCAGCATTTT
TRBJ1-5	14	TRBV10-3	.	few	CAISGTYSNQPQHF	TGTGCCATCAGTGGGACATATAGCAATCAGCCCCAGCATTTT
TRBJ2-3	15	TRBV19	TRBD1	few	CASRSGTGGPDTQYF	TGTGCCAGTAGATCCGGGACAGGGGGCCCAGATACGCAGTATTTT
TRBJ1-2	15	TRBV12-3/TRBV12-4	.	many	CASSLRGTDGEGYTF	TGTGCCAGCAGTTTACGCGGCACGGATGGTGAAGGCTACACCTTC
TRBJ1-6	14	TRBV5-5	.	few	CASSQGTLGSPLHF	TGTGCCAGCAGCCAAGGGACTTTGGGTTCACCCCTCCACTTT
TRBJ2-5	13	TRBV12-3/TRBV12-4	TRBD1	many	CASSTGEQETQYF	TGTGCCAGCAGTACAGGGGAGCAAGAGACCCAGTACTTC
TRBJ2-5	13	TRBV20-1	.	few	CSASWAGQETQYF	TGCAGTGCTAGTTGGGCAGGCCAAGAGACCCAGTACTTC
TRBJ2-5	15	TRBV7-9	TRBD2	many	CASSLGSGRGETQYF	TGTGCCAGCAGCTTAGGTAGCGGGAGAGGAGAGACCCAGTACTTC
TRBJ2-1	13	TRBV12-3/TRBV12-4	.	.	CASSPLVGGEQFF	TGTGCCAGCAGTCCTCTTGTGGGTGGTGAGCAGTTCTTC
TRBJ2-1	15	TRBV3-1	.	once	CASSEGGFSYNEQFF	TGTGCCAGCAGCGAAGGGGGATTTTCTTACAATGAGCAGTTCTTC
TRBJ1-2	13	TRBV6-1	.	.	CASSEPQGYGYTF	TGTGCCAGCAGTGAACCACAGGGCTATGGCTACACCTTC
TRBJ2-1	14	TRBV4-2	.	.	CASSQGRARGEQFF	TGTGCCAGCAGCCAAGGCCGGGCTCGAGGTGAGCAGTTCTTC
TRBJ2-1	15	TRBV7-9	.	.	CASSSSGSPNNEQFF	TGTGCCAGCAGCTCCTCAGGGTCCCCAAACAATGAGCAGTTCTTC
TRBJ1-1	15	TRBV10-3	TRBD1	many	CAISWGQGLNTEAFF	TGTGCCATCAGTTGGGGACAGGGACTGAACACTGAAGCTTTCTTT
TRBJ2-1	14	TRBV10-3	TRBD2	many	CAISGGSSYNEQFF	TGTGCCATCAGCGGGGGGAGCTCCTACAATGAGCAGTTCTTC
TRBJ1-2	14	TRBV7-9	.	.	CASSFGQPRYGYTF	TGTGCCAGCAGCTTCGGACAGCCTCGCTATGGCTACACCTTC
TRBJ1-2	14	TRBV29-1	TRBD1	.	CSVVTRGQGAGNTF	TGCAGCGTTGTTACTCGAGGACAGGGGGCGGGAAACACCTTC
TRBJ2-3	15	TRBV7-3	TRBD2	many	CASSLNAGGPDTQYF	TGTGCCAGCAGCCTTAATGCGGGAGGACCAGATACGCAGTATTTT
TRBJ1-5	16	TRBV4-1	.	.	CASSQEGHPEDQPQHF	TGCGCCAGCAGCCAAGAGGGTCACCCGGAGGATCAGCCCCAGCATTTT
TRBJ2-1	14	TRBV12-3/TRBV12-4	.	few	CASSFTPGYNEQFF	TGTGCCAGCAGTTTTACCCCCGGGTACAATGAGCAGTTCTTC
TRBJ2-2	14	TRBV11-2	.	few	CASSLDGTTGELFF	TGTGCCAGCAGCTTAGACGGGACGACCGGGGAGCTGTTTTTT
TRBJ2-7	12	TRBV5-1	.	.	CASSSLVSEQSF	TGCGCCAGCAGCTCACTAGTAAGCGAGCAGTCCTTC
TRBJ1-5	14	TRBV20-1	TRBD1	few	CSARETGGNQPQHF	TGCAGTGCTAGAGAGACAGGGGGCAATCAGCCCCAGCATTTT
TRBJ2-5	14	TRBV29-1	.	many	CSVRPLTAQETQYF	TGCAGCGTTCGTCCTTTAACGGCACAAGAGACCCAGTACTTC
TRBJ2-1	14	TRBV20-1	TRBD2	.	CSADRGREIPEQFF	TGCAGTGCAGACCGTGGGCGGGAGATCCCTGAGCAGTTCTTC
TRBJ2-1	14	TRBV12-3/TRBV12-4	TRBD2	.	CASSFSGTLNEQFF	TGTGCCAGCAGTTTCAGCGGGACCCTCAATGAGCAGTTCTTC
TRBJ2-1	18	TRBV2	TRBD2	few	CASSTITSGSRLGNEQFF	TGTGCCAGCTCCACAATAACTAGCGGGAGTCGTCTGGGGAATGAGCAGTTCTTC
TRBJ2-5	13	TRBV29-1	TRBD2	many	CSVDGTSGETQYF	TGCAGCGTTGATGGGACTAGCGGGGAGACCCAGTACTTC
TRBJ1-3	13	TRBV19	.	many	CASSGGVGNTIYF	TGTGCCAGTAGTGGAGGTGTCGGAAACACCATATATTTT
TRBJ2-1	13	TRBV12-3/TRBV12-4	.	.	CASSLRVNNEQFF	TGTGCCAGCAGTTTGCGGGTAAACAATGAGCAGTTCTTC
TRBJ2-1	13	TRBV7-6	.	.	CASSLGDGSQQFF	TGTGCCAGCAGCTTAGGCGACGGGAGTCAGCAGTTCTTC
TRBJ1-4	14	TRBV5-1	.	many	CASSLTVYNEKLFF	TGCGCCAGCAGCTTGACGGTCTATAATGAAAAACTGTTTTTT
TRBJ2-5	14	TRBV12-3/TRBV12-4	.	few	CASSSWGPQETQYF	TGTGCCAGCAGTTCATGGGGCCCCCAAGAGACCCAGTACTTC
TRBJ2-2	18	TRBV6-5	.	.	CASSTKLSAEPNTGELFF	TGTGCCAGCAGCACGAAACTCTCGGCGGAGCCGAACACCGGGGAGCTGTTTTTT
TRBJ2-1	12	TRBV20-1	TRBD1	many	CSARQGWDEQFF	TGCAGTGCGAGACAGGGTTGGGATGAGCAGTTCTTC
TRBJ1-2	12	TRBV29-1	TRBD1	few	CSVVEGGGGYTF	TGCAGCGTTGTGGAAGGGGGCGGTGGCTACACCTTC
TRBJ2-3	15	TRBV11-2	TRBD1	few	CASSPFGQGADTQYF	TGTGCCAGCAGCCCCTTCGGACAGGGGGCAGATACGCAGTATTTT
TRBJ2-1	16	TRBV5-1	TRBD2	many	CASSLATSGQYNEQFF	TGCGCCAGCAGCCTCGCAACTAGCGGGCAGTACAATGAGCAGTTCTTC
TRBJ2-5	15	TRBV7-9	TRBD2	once	CASSLPSGRQETQYF	TGTGCCAGCAGCCTTCCTAGCGGAAGACAAGAGACCCAGTACTTC
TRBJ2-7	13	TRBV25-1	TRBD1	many	CASGTGEIYEQYF	TGTGCCAGTGGGACAGGGGAAATTTACGAGCAGTACTTC
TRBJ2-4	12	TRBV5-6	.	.	CASSSDRNIQYF	TGTGCCAGCAGCTCGGACAGAAACATTCAGTACTTC
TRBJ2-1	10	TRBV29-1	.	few	CSGGTYEQFF	TGCAGCGGGGGGACTTATGAGCAGTTCTTC
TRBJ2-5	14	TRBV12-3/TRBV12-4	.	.	CASSPRDYQETQYF	TGTGCCAGCAGTCCCCGGGACTACCAAGAGACCCAGTACTTC
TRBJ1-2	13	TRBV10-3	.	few	CAISPTVNYGYTF	TGTGCCATCAGTCCGACAGTAAACTATGGCTACACCTTC
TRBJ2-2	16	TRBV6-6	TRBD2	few	CASSTPGLAVTGELFF	TGTGCCAGCAGCACACCGGGACTAGCGGTCACCGGGGAGCTGTTTTTT
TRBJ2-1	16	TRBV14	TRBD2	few	CASSQRTSGRMNEQFF	TGTGCCAGCAGCCAACGGACTAGCGGGAGGATGAATGAGCAGTTCTTC
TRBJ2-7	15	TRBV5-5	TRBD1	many	CASSLRTGANYEQYF	TGTGCCAGCAGCCTCCGGACAGGGGCGAACTACGAGCAGTACTTC
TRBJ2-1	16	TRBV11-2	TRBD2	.	CASSLGLAGGTPEQFF	TGTGCCAGCAGCTTAGGGCTAGCGGGAGGGACACCTGAGCAGTTCTTC
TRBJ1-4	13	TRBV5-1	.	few	CASSLEGDEKLFF	TGCGCCAGCAGCTTGGAGGGCGATGAAAAACTGTTTTTT
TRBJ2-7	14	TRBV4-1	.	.	CASSQQVRGYEQYF	TGCGCCAGCAGCCAGCAAGTAAGGGGGTACGAGCAGTACTTC
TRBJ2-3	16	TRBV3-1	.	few	CASSQERGGGTDTQYF	TGTGCCAGCAGCCAAGAACGGGGTGGTGGTACAGATACGCAGTATTTT